Listed here are 8 T cell receptor beta chains from one sample, sequenced in a study of blood T cells in healthy people across ages. Through a sample-barcoded 5' primer and a J-beta primer mix, a second PCR was run for about 6 to 11 cycles. One entry per CDR3 protein, called by TCRdb with MiXCR from the 5' RACE reads. The table lists 1.5 million to 2 million distinct CDR3 sequences, roughly 27% of them singletons. Sequenced input: blood. These receptors came from a woman in her 30s in good health.

Points on this clonotype: Since a much larger clone is just one base distant, this may be a read error. The V call is TRBV21-1, the J call TRBJ2-7; no DNA check was done on the table's D call, TRBD2. TRBV21-1 is marked as a pseudogene. CDR3 length equals 15 residues. The CDR3 DNA reads as TGTGCCGGCAGCATAGGTAGCGAGAGCTCCTACGAGCAGTACTTC. Translated: CAGSIGSESSYEQYF.

J is TRBJ1-1 and V is TRBV29-1; possibly TRBD1 for D (5 bases). The CDR3 totals 15 residues. In germline, CDR1 is SQVTM, CDR2 ANQGSEA. Between the trimmed V and J ends, which lost 4 bases and 1 base, there was a span of 16 bases. The CDR3 spells CSVVPGLVGNTEAFF. DNA of the CDR3: TGCAGCGTTGTCCCAGGGCTGGTCGGGAACACTGAAGCTTTCTTT.

The genes are TRBV7-2 and TRBJ2-1, with D possibly TRBD2 on 5 matching bases. Looked up from germline, CDR1 is SGHTA and CDR2 is FQGNSA. The CDR3 is 13 amino acids. Trimming removed 0 bases from V and 9 bases from J, with 9 bases in between. For the CDR3, the DNA is TGTACCAGCAGCTTAGCATCCCGGGGTGAGCAGTTCTTC. This gives the protein CTSSLASRGEQFF. The variable domain in full, with the rest retrieved from reference TRBV7-2 and TRBJ2-1, is GAGVSQSPSNKVTEKGKDVELRCDPISGHTALYWYRQSLGQGLEFLIYFQGNSAPDKSGLPSDRFSAERTGGSVSTLTIQRTQQEDSAVYLCTSSLASRGEQFFGPGTRLTVL.

This clonotype turned up a few times. The junction differs from germline at one of its ends, possibly a read error. The chain carries TRBV5-1 and TRBJ2-6; D gene ambiguous. There are 14 residues in the CDR3. Germline V gene lookup returns CDR1 SGHRS and CDR2 YFSETQ. CDR3 DNA: TGCGCCGGCAGCTTAACGGCTGGGGCCAACGTCCTGACTTTC. It encodes CAGSLTAGANVLTF.

Worth noting for this clonotype: Just one base apart from a much larger clone, this may be a read error. The DNA of the CDR3 is TGTGCCAGCAGCTGGGGGGGCTCATCGAGCAAGGCCTACGCCAACTACGAGCAGTACTTC. Translation: CASSWGGSSSKAYANYEQYF. The genes are TRBV5-5 and TRBJ2-7, with a weak D call TRBD2 (7 bases). The CDR3 covers 20 residues. V was cut by 3 bases and J by 3 bases, with 31 bases left in between. Germline V gene data show CDR1 as SGHKS and CDR2 as YYEKEE (reference sequence).

This sequence joins TRBV12-3 or TRBV12-4 and TRBJ2-3, with TRBD1 identical over 8 bases. With V trimmed by 5 bases and J by 4 bases, 8 bases remained unmatched. CDR3 length: 15 residues. For the CDR3, the DNA is TGTGCCAGCAGTCCCGCGCCGACAGGGGCAGATACGCAGTATTTT. This encodes CASSPAPTGADTQYF.

This clonotype was counted ten times or more. The chain links TRBV20-1 to TRBJ2-3, with D maybe TRBD1 (5 bases). The CDR3 is made up of 14 amino acids. The germline CDR1 and CDR2 sequences are DFQATT and SNEGSKA (reference sequence). Trimming shortened V by 5 bases and J by 1 base, and 13 bases separated the two germline ends. As DNA, the CDR3 is TGCAGTGCTCACTGGACAAGCCGCACAGATACGCAGTATTTT. The encoded protein is CSAHWTSRTDTQYF.

In its sample, this clonotype was seen a few times. The gene calls are TRBV14 and TRBJ2-2; no clear D gene. This CDR3 has 17 residues. Trimming took off 3 bases at V and 3 bases at J, with 17 bases between the two ends. The germline V gene has CDR1 SGHDN and CDR2 FVKESK. CDR3 region: CASSQHLGPQYTGELFF. The CDR3 coding sequence is TGTGCCAGCAGCCAGCACCTGGGCCCCCAATACACCGGGGAGCTGTTTTTT.